One and the same sample provided the 13 T cell receptor beta chains below, sequenced in a study of resident and recirculating memory T cells in vitiligo. The protocol was immunoSEQ multiplex PCR, while the TCRdb copy is restricted to in-frame clones and leaves out a portion. Of 75,000 to 85,000 clones in the sample, about 90% were seen once. The sequencing sample was made of blood. The receptors here all came from a male donor with vitiligo.

The chain links TRBV28 to TRBJ1-5; the D gene is possibly TRBD1 (5 bases). The V gene lost 3 bases and the J gene lost 6 bases, with 15 bases spanning the gap. The CDR3 covers 15 residues. Germline V gene data show CDR1 as MDHEN and CDR2 as SYDVKM. The CDR3 loop reads CASSLRPGGVQPQHF. In DNA, the CDR3 is TGTGCCAGCAGTTTGCGTCCCGGGGGGGTTCAGCCCCAGCATTTT.

The rearrangement links TRBV28 to TRBJ2-3; 7 bases align to TRBD2. J lost 0 bases, V lost 2 bases, and 29 bases had no gene match. CDR1 and CDR2 (germline): MDHEN, SYDVKM. This CDR3 has 24 amino acids. CDR3 nucleotides: TGTGCCAGCAGTTTAAGTTCAGCGGGATGGCGCAAAACGAAACTAACAGGTAGCACAGATACGCAGTATTTT. Its translation is CASSLSSAGWRKTKLTGSTDTQYF.

V gene TRBV2 combines with J gene TRBJ2-7; D possibly corresponds to TRBD1 (6 bases). The CDR3 contains 12 residues. Per germline, CDR1 SNHLY and CDR2 FYNNEI. Trimming removed 6 bases from V and 2 bases from J, with 8 bases in between. The CDR3 nucleotides are TGTGCCAGCAGGGGACAAACCTACGAGCAGTACTTC. It codes for CASRGQTYEQYF.

This chain joins TRBV2 and TRBJ1-1; D gene unclear. Trimming took 5 bases from V and 3 from J, leaving 13 bases between them. CDR1 is SNHLY and CDR2 is FYNNEI in the germline V gene. CDR3 length: 14 residues. The DNA for the CDR3 is TGTGCCAGCAGTTCCAGTATGGTGGACACTGAAGCTTTCTTT. It translates to CASSSSMVDTEAFF.

This clone was seen only once. The genes are TRBV11-2 and TRBJ2-1; D perhaps matches TRBD2 (6 bases). V lost 1 base to trimming and J lost 7 bases, with 14 bases between them. CDR3 length: 15 amino acids. Germline CDR1 reads SGHAT; CDR2 reads FQNNGV. CDR3 residues: CASSLALGTLNEQFF. DNA of the CDR3: TGTGCCAGCAGCTTAGCGTTGGGGACTCTAAATGAGCAGTTCTTC.

This CDR3 reads CASSLPHYNEQFF. The CDR3 DNA sequence: TGTGCCAGCAGTTTACCACATTACAATGAGCAGTTCTTC. V gene TRBV28 combines with J gene TRBJ2-1; D not certain. CDR3 length: 13 residues. From germline, CDR1 is MDHEN and CDR2 SYDVKM. V was pared by 2 bases and J by 4 bases, with 6 bases between.

This rearrangement joins TRBV6-1 to TRBJ2-2; 9 bases align to TRBD2. Germline CDR1 is MNHNS and CDR2 is SASEGT. This CDR3 has 15 amino acids. The ends lost 5 bases at V and 2 bases at J; junction bases unmatched: 3. The CDR3 DNA reads TGTGCCAGCAGTCTAGCGGGGCTTAACACCGGGGAGCTGTTTTTT. Translation: CASSLAGLNTGELFF.

This rearrangement joins TRBV5-1 to TRBJ2-5; D not resolved. The CDR3 runs to 12 residues. The germline V and J ends were trimmed by 1 base and 5 bases, with 6 bases remaining between them. The germline CDR1 and CDR2 sequences are SGHRS and YFSETQ. CDR3 amino acids: CASSLFRETQYF. CDR3 DNA: TGCGCCAGCAGCTTGTTCCGGGAGACCCAGTACTTC. The full variable domain, rest sourced from reference TRBV5-1 and TRBJ2-5, is KAGVTQTPRYLIKTRGQQVTLSCSPISGHRSVSWYQQTPGQGLQFLFEYFSETQRNKGNFPGRFSGRQFSNSRSEMNVSTLELGDSALYLCASSLFRETQYFGPGTRLLVL.

This chain uses TRBV5-4 with TRBJ2-7, with 9 bases identical to TRBD2. The CDR3 contains 16 residues. Germline V lookup: CDR1 SGHNT, CDR2 YYREEE (reference sequence). Unmatched junction bases numbered 16, after V lost 7 bases and J lost 5 bases. In DNA form, the CDR3 reads TGTGCCAGCGGTTCGGGCGGGAGGGCCGGGAGGCACGAGCAGTACTTC. It specifies CASGSGGRAGRHEQYF.

This clone was observed once. The genes are TRBV5-5 and TRBJ2-3, with 8 bases matching TRBD1. The CDR3 is 14 residues long. V was clipped by 3 bases and J by 5 bases; unmatched bases: 5. Germline V gene lookup returns CDR1 SGHKS and CDR2 YYEKEE (reference sequence). The chain's CDR3 is CASSSRTGQDTQYF. The CDR3, as DNA: TGTGCCAGCAGCTCGAGGACAGGGCAAGATACGCAGTATTTT.

This chain joins TRBV27 and TRBJ2-7, with 8 positions matching TRBD1. J was trimmed by 4 bases and V by 4 bases; bases with no gene match: 3. The germline V gene encodes CDR1 MNHEY and CDR2 SMNVEV (reference sequence). The CDR3 length is 13 residues. The CDR3, as DNA: TGTGCCAGCAGTTGGGACAGGAGATACGAGCAGTACTTC. It translates to CASSWDRRYEQYF.

The V gene is TRBV29-1, the J gene TRBJ2-1, with 7 bases fitting TRBD2. Germline lookup yields CDR1 SQVTM and CDR2 ANQGSEA. V lost 5 bases, J lost 10 bases, and 11 bases stayed unmatched. CDR3 length: 13 residues. The DNA of the CDR3 is TGCAGCGTTATTTGGGAGGGCCCTCGAGAGCAGTTCTTC. Its protein is CSVIWEGPREQFF.

The chain uses TRBV28 and TRBJ1-1; weak D call: TRBD1 (5 bases). There are 13 residues in the CDR3. Deletions cut 1 base from V and 9 bases from J, with 12 bases between. The germline gives CDR1 MDHEN, CDR2 SYDVKM. The CDR3 loop is CASSLSGRTQAFF. DNA of the CDR3: TGTGCCAGCAGTTTATCGGGGAGGACACAAGCTTTCTTT.